This entry concerns a single TCR beta chain. No cognate antigen has been identified for it. Base-call qualities are not available, and no considerably larger clone is one nucleotide away. During the collection period, no immune events, such as infections, were documented for the healthy donors. Blood repertoires from healthy donors were used as a training cohort for calibrating time-dependent variance in a beta-binomial model of differential abundance of T-cell clones. The training cohort comprised approximately 10 healthy donors, 3 female and 7 male. The donors were between about 25 and 70 years old, with an average age of approximately 46 years. Whole blood from each healthy donor was obtained from a commercial supplier and was collected at three time points approximately 13 days apart. For immunosequencing, genomic DNA was extracted from unsorted whole blood. These data originate in a study of identifying expanded T cells in peripheral blood (dated by TCRdb to about 2019). About the study as a whole: Technical replicates were generated by sequencing separate aliquots of the same genomic DNA pool, and four replicates were compared pairwise.

CDR1 and CDR2 are drawn from the germline V gene (reference sequence): LNHNV, YYDKDF. V is cut back by 0 bases and J by 3 bases, with 10 bases in the junction unmatched. The CDR3, cysteine through phenylalanine, is 17 amino acids long. The DNA shown is the 51-base CDR3, in frame from base 1. The immunoSEQ Assay, which relies on bias-controlled multiplex PCR amplification of genomic DNA, was used to profile TCRbeta CDR3 regions. Per the authors' processing: The absolute abundance of each unique TCRbeta CDR3 region was quantified after sequences were collapsed and filtered. Differential abundance was tested with two models: a binomial (Fisher-equivalent) model and a beta-binomial model that adds time-dependent variance fitted from healthy donors. Any clone with fewer than 5 combined templates was excluded, and a clone was called differentially abundant if its Benjamini-Hochberg FDR was below 0.01. The form v = (b*log(k)+a)^2 was used to model beta-binomial variance as a function of total template count across the two samples. Held by TCRdb, this immuneACCESS table contains in-frame sequences only and omits some clones. Under half of the omission traces to an unresolved V gene where checked; the cause of the rest is unknown. The V and J calls and clone size were taken over from that table, and D and trimming were inferred from the DNA. The table for this sample lists 100,000 to 150,000 clones; over 65% of them were counted only once. Jointly, the top ten make up approximately 3% of the sample.

Results the study describes overall, beyond this receptor: Across all healthy donors, variance in clone template counts between roughly two-week samples was found to increase significantly with total template count. The binomial model flagged about 1.3 differentially abundant clones between technical replicates but 15 to 17 over roughly 2 weeks and 19 over around 4 weeks. Across all healthy-donor time intervals, the beta-binomial model significantly lowered both the number of clones called differentially abundant and the false-positive rate. The authors expected biological variance in healthy repertoires might increase further over much longer intervals such as months to years.

This receptor was taken from a person aged 18 to 75 in good health. The rearranged segments are TRBV15 and TRBJ1-2, and TRBD1 aligns with 7 junction nucleotides. The sequenced sample was blood. The CDR3 protein: CATSRDPEPGTDYGYTF. Read as DNA, the sequence is TGTGCCACCAGCAGAGACCCCGAGCCCGGGACAGACTATGGCTACACCTTC. Reference TRBV15 and TRBJ1-2 genes cover what lies past the CDR3, so the full variable domain is DAMVIQNPRYQVTQFGKPVTLSCSQTLNHNVMYWYQQKSSQAPKLLFHYYDKDFNNEADTPDNFQSRRPNTSFCFLDIRSPGLGDTAMYLCATSRDPEPGTDYGYTFGSGTRLTVV.